Each of the 2 T cell receptor beta chains below was sequenced from the same sample in a study of blood T cell repertoires in COVID-19. This table comes from immunoSEQ multiplex PCR, and its TCRdb copy is limited to in-frame clones, with some not included. Of around 120,000 clones listed, approximately 86% are singletons. Sequencing was performed on PBMCs or T cells enriched from blood (not recorded which). These receptors were collected from a woman between 45 and 65 years old who had recovered from COVID-19.

The chain uses TRBV3-1 (or the pseudogene TRBV3-2) and TRBJ1-1; D is perhaps TRBD1 (6 bases). Germline CDR1 is LGHDT and CDR2 is YNNKEL (reference sequence). V gave up 1 base and J gave up 2 bases, with 14 bases separating them. CDR3 length equals 16 residues. The CDR3 DNA sequence: TGTGCCAGCAGCCAAGTTCAGGGGAGAGGAAACACTGAAGCTTTCTTT. Translated: CASSQVQGRGNTEAFF.

The gene calls are TRBV2 and TRBJ1-2, with D uncertain. The CDR3 has 15 residues. V was shortened by 3 bases and J by 4 bases, with 15 bases between the two germline ends. The V gene's germline CDR1 is SNHLY and CDR2 FYNNEI. The CDR3 is CASSDGPVIFYGYTF. The CDR3 nucleotides read TGTGCCAGCAGTGATGGGCCAGTGATTTTCTATGGCTACACCTTC.